This is a list of T cell receptor beta chains from one sample in a study of identical twins. Using its own MiXCR run on the 5' RACE reads, TCRdb lists one record per CDR3 protein. The sample comprises about 690,000 distinct CDR3 sequences, about 20% of which are singletons, and 4.3% rests with the top ten. These data also featured in a second study, about T cells expressing NK-cell markers.

The sample comprised PBMCs. These TCRs come from a woman aged 18-29 years in good health. Each CDR3 is given with its conserved first and last residue. D genes are given only for firm matches. Clone size, where shown, is once, few, many, or a class for clones that have expanded.

clone size: few
J gene: TRBJ2-3
D gene: NA
V gene: TRBV13
CDR3 DNA: TGTGCCAGCAGCGCCCCCGGGGGATGGACAGATACGCAGTATTTT
CDR3 protein: CASSAPGGWTDTQYF

clone size: NA
J gene: TRBJ1-4
D gene: TRBD1
V gene: TRBV7-8
CDR3 DNA: TGTGCCAGCAGCAGGACAGGGGTGGCGACTAATGAAAAACTGTTTTTT
CDR3 protein: CASSRTGVATNEKLFF

clone size: NA
J gene: TRBJ2-5
D gene: TRBD1
V gene: TRBV20-1
CDR3 DNA: TGCAGTGCCCCGGGACAGGGGCGGGAGACCCAGTACTTC
CDR3 protein: CSAPGQGRETQYF

clone size: NA
J gene: TRBJ2-3
D gene: NA
V gene: TRBV20-1
CDR3 DNA: TGCAGTGCTAGAGTGGTAGCGTCGGGCACAGATACGCAGTATTTT
CDR3 protein: CSARVVASGTDTQYF

clone size: few
J gene: TRBJ2-4
D gene: TRBD2
V gene: TRBV3-1
CDR3 DNA: TGTGCCAGCAGCCAAGCAAGTGGGGGGGGGTCCAAAAACATTCAGTACTTC
CDR3 protein: CASSQASGGGSKNIQYF

clone size: NA
J gene: TRBJ1-4
D gene: NA
V gene: TRBV5-1
CDR3 DNA: TGCGCCAGCAGCTTCTTATCTGCAACTAATGAAAAACTGTTTTTT
CDR3 protein: CASSFLSATNEKLFF

clone size: few
J gene: TRBJ2-5
D gene: NA
V gene: TRBV12-3/TRBV12-4
CDR3 DNA: TGTGCCAGCAGGGGGTCGACTGTTTACCAAGAGACCCAGTACTTC
CDR3 protein: CASRGSTVYQETQYF

clone size: few
J gene: TRBJ1-6
D gene: NA
V gene: TRBV20-1
CDR3 DNA: TGCAGTGCTAGAGATCGCCCTTCGGGGGCCCGTAGTTCACCCCTCCACTTT
CDR3 protein: CSARDRPSGARSSPLHF

clone size: many
J gene: TRBJ2-3
D gene: NA
V gene: TRBV7-3
CDR3 DNA: TGTGCCAGCAGCTTAATGGTCACAGATACGCAGTATTTT
CDR3 protein: CASSLMVTDTQYF

clone size: NA
J gene: TRBJ2-2
D gene: NA
V gene: TRBV20-1
CDR3 DNA: TGCAGTGCTAGCCCGATTGGGAGGAACACCGGGGAGCTGTTTTTT
CDR3 protein: CSASPIGRNTGELFF

clone size: NA
J gene: TRBJ2-7
D gene: TRBD2
V gene: TRBV20-1
CDR3 DNA: TGCAGTGCTATACTAGCGGGAGAGTTCCACGAGCAGTACTTC
CDR3 protein: CSAILAGEFHEQYF

clone size: many
J gene: TRBJ2-4
D gene: NA
V gene: TRBV10-3
CDR3 DNA: TGTGCCATCAGTGAGTCTGGAGGCCCGTCGGCCAAAAACATTCAGTACTTC
CDR3 protein: CAISESGGPSAKNIQYF

clone size: NA
J gene: TRBJ2-1
D gene: TRBD2
V gene: TRBV5-1
CDR3 DNA: TGCGCCAGCAGAGAAACTAGCGGGAGTACTTCCTACAATGAGCAGTTCTTC
CDR3 protein: CASRETSGSTSYNEQFF

clone size: NA
J gene: TRBJ1-4
D gene: TRBD1
V gene: TRBV29-1
CDR3 DNA: TGCAGCGCTAGACCGGGACAGAATGAAAAACTGTTTTTT
CDR3 protein: CSARPGQNEKLFF

clone size: few
J gene: TRBJ2-1
D gene: NA
V gene: TRBV21-1
CDR3 DNA: TGTGCCAGCAGCACACCCCCTAAGACAGAGATCCGCAACAATGAGCAGTTCTTC
CDR3 protein: CASSTPPKTEIRNNEQFF

clone size: NA
J gene: TRBJ2-2
D gene: NA
V gene: TRBV5-1
CDR3 DNA: TGCGCCAGCAGCCACCAGGGAACGGGGCTGTTTTTT
CDR3 protein: CASSHQGTGLFF

clone size: few
J gene: TRBJ2-3
D gene: NA
V gene: TRBV2
CDR3 DNA: TGTGCCAGCACGGAGGTTAGGGGAGATACGCAGTATTTT
CDR3 protein: CASTEVRGDTQYF

clone size: NA
J gene: TRBJ1-1
D gene: NA
V gene: TRBV10-3
CDR3 DNA: TGTGCCATCAGGGTTATCGAGATTGAAGCTTTCTTT
CDR3 protein: CAIRVIEIEAFF

clone size: NA
J gene: TRBJ1-1
D gene: NA
V gene: TRBV20-1
CDR3 DNA: TGCAGTGCTAGAGCAGATACGAACACTGAAGCTTTCTTT
CDR3 protein: CSARADTNTEAFF

clone size: NA
J gene: TRBJ2-7
D gene: NA
V gene: TRBV7-8
CDR3 DNA: TGTGCCAGCATCCCAGGGGCCTCCTACGAGCAGTACTTC
CDR3 protein: CASIPGASYEQYF

clone size: NA
J gene: TRBJ1-6
D gene: TRBD1
V gene: TRBV18
CDR3 DNA: TGTGCCAGCTCCTTCGGACAGGCAGGCCTCCACTTT
CDR3 protein: CASSFGQAGLHF

clone size: NA
J gene: TRBJ1-1
D gene: NA
V gene: TRBV19
CDR3 DNA: TGTGCCAGTAGTAGTCAAGGAACCACTGAAGCTTTCTTT
CDR3 protein: CASSSQGTTEAFF

clone size: few
J gene: TRBJ1-6
D gene: NA
V gene: TRBV7-8
CDR3 DNA: TGTGCCAGCAGCTTCACTGGCGGGACGGCAAATTCACCCCTCCACTTT
CDR3 protein: CASSFTGGTANSPLHF

clone size: few
J gene: TRBJ2-1
D gene: NA
V gene: TRBV7-8
CDR3 DNA: TGTGCCAGCAGCTTTTACCCCGGACGCACCTACAATGAGCAGTTCTTC
CDR3 protein: CASSFYPGRTYNEQFF

clone size: NA
J gene: TRBJ1-1
D gene: TRBD1
V gene: TRBV10-3
CDR3 DNA: TGTGCCATCAGTGAGACAGGACAGGGAAGGGCTGAAGCTTTCTTT
CDR3 protein: CAISETGQGRAEAFF

clone size: few
J gene: TRBJ2-3
D gene: TRBD1
V gene: TRBV15
CDR3 DNA: TGTGCCACCAGCTACAGGGGAGAGGCAGATACGCAGTATTTT
CDR3 protein: CATSYRGEADTQYF

clone size: NA
J gene: TRBJ1-6
D gene: NA
V gene: TRBV5-6
CDR3 DNA: TGTGCCAGCAGCTTGGCGGGGCCGTCGCCCCTCCACTTT
CDR3 protein: CASSLAGPSPLHF

clone size: NA
J gene: TRBJ2-7
D gene: NA
V gene: TRBV11-2
CDR3 DNA: TGTGCCAGCAGCCTGAGAGGGGGGGAGTTATCCTACGAGCAGTACTTC
CDR3 protein: CASSLRGGELSYEQYF

clone size: NA
J gene: TRBJ2-7
D gene: NA
V gene: TRBV12-3/TRBV12-4
CDR3 DNA: TGTGCCAGCAGTTGGGGGGTTCCCTACGAGCAGTACTTC
CDR3 protein: CASSWGVPYEQYF

clone size: few
J gene: TRBJ2-7
D gene: TRBD1
V gene: TRBV12-3/TRBV12-4
CDR3 DNA: TGTGCCAGCAGTCCAGGAGGGACAGGGAAAGCCTACGAGCAGTACTTC
CDR3 protein: CASSPGGTGKAYEQYF

clone size: few
J gene: TRBJ1-1
D gene: NA
V gene: TRBV7-2
CDR3 DNA: TGTGCCAGCAGTAGGGGGGGAGGGATGAACACTGAAGCTTTCTTT
CDR3 protein: CASSRGGGMNTEAFF

clone size: NA
J gene: TRBJ2-1
D gene: NA
V gene: TRBV24-1
CDR3 DNA: TGTGCCACCAGAGACCGGTGGAATGAGCAGTTCTTC
CDR3 protein: CATRDRWNEQFF